These T cell receptor beta chains were read from a single sample in a study of blood T cell repertoires in COVID-19. The table came from immunoSEQ multiplex PCR; TCRdb's copy has only in-frame clones and leaves some out. The sample lists 150,000 to 200,000 clones; 88% were seen once. Sequenced sample: peripheral blood. The receptor set was obtained from a man aged 50 to 60 who had recovered from COVID-19. The CDR3 runs from the conserved cysteine through the conserved F or W. The D gene is left open where the match is weak. Size values are once, few and many counts, or a class for expanded clones, and some rows have none.

V	size	D	J	DNA	CDR3
TRBV11-2	-	TRBD2	TRBJ2-1	TGTGCCAGCAGCCCCAGACTAGCGGTAAGGAATGAGCAGTTCTTC	CASSPRLAVRNEQFF
TRBV9	-	-	TRBJ2-5	TGTGCCAGCAGCGTAGCCCCGGACAGCATGGGAGAGACCCAGTACTTC	CASSVAPDSMGETQYF
TRBV5-6	-	-	TRBJ2-3	TGTGCCAGCAGCCCACCGCCCAGGACACCTGAGGGCACAGATACGCAGTATTTT	CASSPPPRTPEGTDTQYF
TRBV11-3	-	-	TRBJ2-1	TGTGCCAGCAGCTTAGAGACAGGACCCTACAATGAGCAGTTCTTC	CASSLETGPYNEQFF
TRBV5-6	-	TRBD1	TRBJ2-7	TGTGCCAGCAGCTTGGGGACGGGACAGGGGGTAAACGAGCAGTACTTC	CASSLGTGQGVNEQYF
TRBV5-1	once	TRBD1	TRBJ1-2	TGCGCCAGCAGCTGGGGGACAGGGGGCCGTGGTGGCTACACCTTC	CASSWGTGGRGGYTF
TRBV27	-	TRBD1	TRBJ1-2	TGTGCCAGCAGTTTACAGGGGGGACGTGCCTATGGCTACACCTTC	CASSLQGGRAYGYTF
TRBV7-2	few	TRBD1	TRBJ2-7	TGTGCCAGCAGCCCCGGCCGGGACAGCCAGGACGAGCAGTACTTC	CASSPGRDSQDEQYF
TRBV7-9	-	TRBD1	TRBJ2-5	TGTGCCAGCAGCTCGAGGGGGCCGGAGACCCAGTACTTC	CASSSRGPETQYF
TRBV7-7	-	TRBD1	TRBJ2-7	TGTGCCAGCAGCTTAGGGACAGGGGGAGCCTACGAGCAGTACTTC	CASSLGTGGAYEQYF
TRBV5-1	-	TRBD1	TRBJ2-5	TGCGCCAGCAGCTTCGCCGGGACAGGGGGCAGGAAGACCCAGTACTTC	CASSFAGTGGRKTQYF
TRBV19	-	TRBD1	TRBJ1-2	TGTGCCAGTAGTCAGGGACAGGACTATGGCTACACCTTC	CASSQGQDYGYTF
TRBV2	few	-	TRBJ1-5	TGTGCCAGCAGTACAACAGGTAGCAATCAGCCCCAGCATTTT	CASSTTGSNQPQHF
TRBV5-1	few	-	TRBJ2-6	TGCGCCAGCAGCCCCCTGAGGCCCGCTTCGGAAGGGGCCAACGTCCTGACTTTC	CASSPLRPASEGANVLTF
TRBV19	-	-	TRBJ2-2	TGTGCCAGTAGTTATGACGGGGTGGTCGGGGAGCTGTTTTTT	CASSYDGVVGELFF
TRBV4-3	few	-	TRBJ1-1	TGCGCCAGCAGCCAAGATAATCAGGGTACTGAAGCTTTCTTT	CASSQDNQGTEAFF
TRBV2	-	-	TRBJ2-7	TGTGCCAGCAGTGGGAATCAGGGTACCTACGAGCAGTACTTC	CASSGNQGTYEQYF
TRBV29-1	-	TRBD1	TRBJ2-3	TGCAGCGTGGACTCCGGGACAGGGGTTCCAGATACGCAGTATTTT	CSVDSGTGVPDTQYF
TRBV28	-	TRBD1	TRBJ1-5	TGTGCCAGCAGGGGGACAGGGGGCATCAATCAGCCCCAGCATTTT	CASRGTGGINQPQHF
TRBV27	-	-	TRBJ1-1	TGTGCCAGCAGTTTATACCCAGCGACTGAAGCTTTCTTT	CASSLYPATEAFF
TRBV28	few	-	TRBJ1-1	TGTGCCAGCAGCCATGAGGTAGGGAGACCGGGGACTGAAGCTTTCTTT	CASSHEVGRPGTEAFF
TRBV5-1	-	-	TRBJ1-2	TGCGCCAGCAGCTTGGGCGTAAACTATGGCTACACCTTC	CASSLGVNYGYTF
TRBV6-2/TRBV6-3	-	TRBD1	TRBJ1-1	TGTGCCAGCAGTTACGGGACAGAGTTCACTGAAGCTTTCTTT	CASSYGTEFTEAFF
TRBV7-2	-	TRBD2	TRBJ2-1	TGTGCCAGCAGCTGGGCGGGAGGGCCAGGCAATGAGCAGTTCTTC	CASSWAGGPGNEQFF
TRBV28	-	-	TRBJ1-3	TGTGCCAGCAGTCGTACTATGTTTGGCTCTGGAAACACCATATATTTT	CASSRTMFGSGNTIYF
TRBV7-2	few	TRBD1	TRBJ2-7	TGTGCCAGCAGCTCCGGACAGGGGAGGGAGCAGTACTTC	CASSSGQGREQYF
TRBV6-5	-	TRBD1	TRBJ1-5	TGTGCCAGCAGTTTAGACAGGGTTGGGCAGCCCCAGCATTTT	CASSLDRVGQPQHF
TRBV9	-	-	TRBJ2-7	TGTGCCAGCAGCCCAGGCCGTTCCGGCCCCTACGAGCAGTACTTC	CASSPGRSGPYEQYF
TRBV28	-	-	TRBJ2-3	TGTGCCAGCAGTGTCGGGGTTGGAGATACGCAGTATTTT	CASSVGVGDTQYF
TRBV7-9	-	-	TRBJ1-2	TGTGCCAGCAGCTCCTGGGGCGACTATGGCTACACCTTC	CASSSWGDYGYTF
TRBV29-1	-	-	TRBJ2-1	TGCAGCGTACACAGTAACAATGAGCAGTTCTTC	CSVHSNNEQFF
TRBV6-2/TRBV6-3	-	TRBD1	TRBJ1-2	TGTGCCAGCAGTCAACAGGGGTTCAACTATGGCTACACCTTC	CASSQQGFNYGYTF
TRBV7-7	once	-	TRBJ2-5	TGTGCCAGCAGTTCCGGCGGGGCCGGTACCCAGTACTTC	CASSSGGAGTQYF
TRBV7-2	-	TRBD1	TRBJ2-1	TGTGCCAGCAGCTCGACCGGGACAGGGAAAAATGAGCAGTTCTTC	CASSSTGTGKNEQFF
TRBV27	-	-	TRBJ1-5	TGTGCCAGCAGTTTAAAGGGGTTAGGCAATCAGCCCCAGCATTTT	CASSLKGLGNQPQHF
TRBV5-1	-	-	TRBJ1-6	TGCGCCAGCAGCCACGGAGTTTTGAATTCACCCCTCCACTTT	CASSHGVLNSPLHF